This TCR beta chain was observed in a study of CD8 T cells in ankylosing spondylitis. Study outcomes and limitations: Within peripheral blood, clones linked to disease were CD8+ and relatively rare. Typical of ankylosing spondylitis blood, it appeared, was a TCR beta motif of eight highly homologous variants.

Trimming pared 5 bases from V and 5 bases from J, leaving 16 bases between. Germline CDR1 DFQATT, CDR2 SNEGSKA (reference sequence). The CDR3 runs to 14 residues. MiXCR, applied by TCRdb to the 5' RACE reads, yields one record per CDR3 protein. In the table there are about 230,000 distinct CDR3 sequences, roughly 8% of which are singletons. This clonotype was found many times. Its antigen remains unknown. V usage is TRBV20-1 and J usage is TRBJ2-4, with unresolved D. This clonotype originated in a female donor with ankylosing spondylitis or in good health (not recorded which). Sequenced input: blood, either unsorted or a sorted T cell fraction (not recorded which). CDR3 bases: TGCAGTGCTGTCCAAGGTGGACGGCAAAACATTCAGTACTTC. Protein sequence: CSAVQGGRQNIQYF.